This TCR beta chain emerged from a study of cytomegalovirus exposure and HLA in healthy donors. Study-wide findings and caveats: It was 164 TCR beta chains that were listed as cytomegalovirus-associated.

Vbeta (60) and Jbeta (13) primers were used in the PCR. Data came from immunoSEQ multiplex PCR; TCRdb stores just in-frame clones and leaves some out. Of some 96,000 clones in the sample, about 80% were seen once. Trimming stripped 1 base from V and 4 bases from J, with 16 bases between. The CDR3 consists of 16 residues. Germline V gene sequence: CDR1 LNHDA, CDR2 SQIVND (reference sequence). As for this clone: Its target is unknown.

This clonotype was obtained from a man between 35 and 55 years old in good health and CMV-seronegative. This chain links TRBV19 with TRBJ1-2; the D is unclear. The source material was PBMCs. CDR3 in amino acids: CASSIGKVAASYGYTF. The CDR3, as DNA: TGTGCCAGTAGTATAGGGAAAGTTGCAGCGAGCTATGGCTACACCTTC. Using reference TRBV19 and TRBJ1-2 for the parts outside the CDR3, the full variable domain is DGGITQSPKYLFRKEGQNVTLSCEQNLNHDAMYWYRQDPGQGLRLIYYSQIVNDFQKGDIAEGYSVSREKKESFPLTVTSAQKNPTAFYLCASSIGKVAASYGYTFGSGTRLTVV.